The T cell receptor beta chain described here comes from a study of brain T cells in children with intractable seizures. Sequencing was limited to surgery cases with top T cell transcript signatures in brain tissue. Germline V gene lookup returns CDR1 LGHDT and CDR2 YNNKEL (reference sequence). This CDR3 spans 15 amino acids. V gave up 4 bases and J gave up 1 base; unmatched junction bases: 6. General observations from the study: Viral specificity was inferred only from CDR3 similarity; HCMV serostatus was unknown.

The data were produced by immunoSEQ multiplex PCR, yet TCRdb's version contains in-frame clones alone and is incomplete. This table has fewer than 50,000 clones, approximately 90% appearing once. For this clone: The antigen is not known.

The chain combines TRBV3-1 (or the pseudogene TRBV3-2) with TRBJ1-1; the match to TRBD1 covers 7 bases. This clonotype was sampled from a girl aged 2 to 9 with tuberous sclerosis and intractable seizures. This specimen consisted of peripheral blood, obtained at surgery. The CDR3 reads CASSPLGQSNTEAFF. DNA of the CDR3: TGTGCCAGCAGCCCCCTGGGACAGTCGAACACTGAAGCTTTCTTT.